Presented here are 12 T cell receptor beta chains from one specimen sequenced in a study of spatial heterogeneity in lung cancer. No antigen has been assigned to these receptors. Study outcomes and limitations: Intratumoral expanded alpha and beta TCR counts were found to track tumor mutation counts.

Documented time point: sample taken at primary tumor resection. Each CDR3 protein is one row after TCRdb ran MiXCR on the 5' RACE reads. This sample has fewer than 300 distinct CDR3 sequences, with around 45% found just once. Sequencing was performed on lung tumor tissue, taken at surgery. The receptors derive from a male donor with early-stage non-small cell lung cancer.

This clonotype was seen only a few times. This beta chain lies outside the target of a library built for alpha chains; its clone size means little. This rearrangement joins TRBV29-1 to TRBJ1-3; D is possibly TRBD1 (5 bases). Germline CDR1 and CDR2: SQVTM and ANQGSEA. Trimming cost V 6 bases and J 0 bases, with 9 bases left between them. The length of the CDR3 is 13 residues. CDR3 coding DNA: TGCAGCGTGAACACAGGCTCTGGAAACACCATATATTTT. Amino acid sequence: CSVNTGSGNTIYF.

Notes on this clonotype: A library prepared for alpha chains yielded this beta chain as an off-target read; its size is of little meaning. The V gene is TRBV20-1, the J gene TRBJ1-5, with TRBD1 matching 9 bases. Unmatched junction bases numbered 9, after V lost 5 bases and J lost 7 bases. Germline V gene sequence: CDR1 DFQATT, CDR2 SNEGSKA (reference sequence). This CDR3 has 14 residues. CDR3 bases: TGCAGTGCTCACCATGCGACAGGGGGACAGCCCCAGCATTTT. Translating it yields CSAHHATGGQPQHF.

This clonotype is hyperexpanded (1% or more) in the sample. This beta chain appears as a stray read in a library generated for alpha chains; its size is not informative. This sequence joins TRBV20-1 and TRBJ2-5; D tentatively fits TRBD1 or TRBD2 (5 bases each). The CDR3 loop spans 16 amino acids. Trimming shortened V by 5 bases and J by 2 bases, and 21 bases separated the two germline ends. CDR1 and CDR2 (germline): DFQATT, SNEGSKA (reference sequence). Here the CDR3 reads CSAPQRAGTIQETQYF. For the CDR3, the DNA is TGCAGTGCTCCCCAAAGGGCAGGGACCATTCAAGAGACCCAGTACTTC.

In regard to this clonotype: This beta chain is a stray sequence in a library constructed for alpha chains; its clone size is not meaningful. The gene calls are TRBV11-2 and TRBJ1-1; a weak D match, TRBD1 (5 bases). Germline V lookup: CDR1 SGHAT, CDR2 FQNNGV. The V end was cut by 0 bases, the J end by 5 bases, with 13 bases between. The CDR3 contains 15 residues. The CDR3: CASSLEGTLGTEAFF. The CDR3 DNA follows: TGTGCCAGCAGCTTAGAGGGGACGCTCGGGACTGAAGCTTTCTTT.

A remark on this clonotype: This beta chain was picked up by a library intended for alpha chains and is off target, so its count carries little meaning. V usage is TRBV30 and J usage is TRBJ2-2; 9 nucleotides align to TRBD2. V lost 3 bases and J lost 1; bases outside the gene matches: 9. Germline assignment: CDR1 GTSNPN and CDR2 SVGIG (reference sequence). CDR3 size: 17 residues. The CDR3, as DNA: TGTGCCTGGAGCCCAGAGTCTAGCGGGGTGAACACCGGGGAGCTGTTTTTT. Protein: CAWSPESSGVNTGELFF.

This clonotype was picked up a small number of times. Little can be read into the size of this beta chain, an off-target read in a library designed for alpha chains. V is TRBV18 and J is TRBJ2-1, with TRBD2 matching 13 bases. Germline V gene data show CDR1 as KGHSH and CDR2 as LQKENI. This CDR3 comprises 16 residues. The V gene end was trimmed by 5 bases and the J gene end by 8 bases; junction bases not matched to a gene: 9. DNA of the CDR3: TGTGCCAGCTCATCGACACTAGCGGGGGGGCCTTATGAGCAGTTCTTC. It translates to CASSSTLAGGPYEQFF. Full variable domain (remainder filled in from reference TRBV18 and TRBJ2-1): NAGVMQNPRHLVRRRGQEARLRCSPMKGHSHVYWYRQLPEEGLKFMVYLQKENIIDESGMPKERFSAEFPKEGPSILRIQQVVRGDSAAYFCASSSTLAGGPYEQFFGPGTRLTVL.

In its sample, this clonotype ranks as hyperexpanded. Since it is a stray read in a library aimed at alpha chains, this beta chain has a size that is not meaningful. This CDR3 is CASRGTSGGTVKTQYF. CDR3 in DNA: TGTGCCAGCAGGGGGACTAGCGGGGGCACGGTTAAGACCCAGTACTTC. V gene TRBV11-2 combines with J gene TRBJ2-5, with TRBD2 matching over 14 bases. V shed 6 bases, J shed 6 bases, and the junction held 9 bases outside the gene matches. This CDR3 is built from 16 residues. From germline, CDR1 is SGHAT and CDR2 FQNNGV.

Turning to this clonotype: This beta chain is an unintended read in a library built for alpha chains; its size means little. The J gene is TRBJ2-1, the V gene TRBV6-2 or TRBV6-3; 12 bases agree with TRBD2. The germline gives CDR1 MNHEY, CDR2 SVGEGT. The trim removed 5 bases at V and 10 bases at J, leaving 12 bases unmatched. The CDR3 is made up of 16 amino acids. The CDR3 sequence is CASSDPGLAGTWEQFF. CDR3 bases: TGTGCCAGCAGTGACCCGGGACTAGCGGGTACCTGGGAGCAGTTCTTC.

By proportion, this clonotype is hyperexpanded. This beta chain is off target for a library built for alpha chains, so its abundance means little. The chain is built from TRBV7-2 and TRBJ2-5, with 8 positions matching TRBD1. The CDR3 extends over 16 amino acids. J lost 3 bases, V lost 5 bases, and 11 bases had no gene match. Per germline, CDR1 SGHTA and CDR2 FQGNSA. CDR3 protein: CASSHPAGQVEETQYF. The CDR3 DNA follows: TGTGCCAGCAGCCATCCGGCGGGACAGGTAGAAGAGACCCAGTACTTC.

Concerning this clonotype itself: Since it is a stray read in a library aimed at alpha chains, this beta chain has a size that is not meaningful. The chain couples TRBV20-1 to TRBJ2-7, with 14 bases identical to TRBD2. The germline V gene encodes CDR1 DFQATT and CDR2 SNEGSKA (reference sequence). The J segment lost 3 bases and the V segment lost 1 base, leaving 14 bases of the junction unmatched. The CDR3 length is 19 residues. For the CDR3, the DNA is TGCAGTGCTAGAGTTCCCGGGACTAGCGGGAGAGTGGGGGTCTACGAGCAGTACTTC. This encodes CSARVPGTSGRVGVYEQYF.

Comment on this clonotype: A library prepared for alpha chains yielded this beta chain as an off-target read; its size is of little meaning. The V call is TRBV7-9, the J call TRBJ2-6, with D perhaps matching TRBD1 (6 bases). The germline CDR1 and CDR2 sequences are SEHNR and FQNEAQ (reference sequence). The ends were cut back, 7 bases at V and 3 bases at J, with 19 bases in the middle. The CDR3 extends over 17 amino acids. The CDR3 here is CASTLPRGADGANVLTF. CDR3 nucleotide sequence: TGTGCCAGCACTCTCCCCAGGGGCGCGGATGGGGCCAACGTCCTGACTTTC.

In regard to this clonotype: The size of this beta chain means little, since it is a stray read in a library made for alpha chains. The chain combines TRBV18 with TRBJ2-3; D is unresolved. Looked up from germline, CDR1 is KGHSH and CDR2 is LQKENI. V was clipped by 3 bases and J by 1 base, with 20 bases between them. The CDR3 is made up of 18 amino acids. CDR3 region: CASSPFRRSNSGTDTQYF. The CDR3, as DNA: TGTGCCAGCTCACCTTTTAGACGTTCGAACTCTGGCACAGATACGCAGTATTTT.